One and the same sample provided the 21 T cell receptor beta chains below, sequenced in a study of cytomegalovirus exposure and HLA in healthy donors. Researchers ran the PCR with 60 Vbeta and 13 Jbeta primers. This table comes from immunoSEQ multiplex PCR, and its TCRdb copy is limited to in-frame clones, with some not included. Altogether 93,000 or so clones are present, 60% to 80% being singletons, with the ten largest covering roughly 4%. Sequenced material: PBMCs. The source of these receptors is a man between 45 and 60 years old in good health and CMV-seropositive.

This clone occurred a few times. V usage is TRBV7-2 and J usage is TRBJ2-3, with 9 bases matching TRBD2. The CDR3 is 14 residues long. Germline-derived CDR1 and CDR2 are SGHTA and FQGNSA. Unmatched junction bases numbered 6, after V lost 9 bases and J lost 2 bases. The CDR3 DNA reads TGTGCCAGTGGCGGGAGGGGGCCCACAGATACGCAGTATTTT. As protein: CASGGRGPTDTQYF.

This chain links TRBV6-1 with TRBJ2-1; 11 bases are shared with TRBD2. Germline CDR1 reads MNHNS; CDR2 reads SASEGT. The CDR3 covers 15 residues. V lost 5 bases to trimming and J lost 4 bases; unmatched junction nucleotides: 4. The CDR3 DNA reads as TGTGCCAGCAGTCCGGGACTAGCGGTTTACAATGAGCAGTTCTTC. Protein sequence: CASSPGLAVYNEQFF.

J is TRBJ2-2 and V is TRBV29-1, with a possible D match to TRBD1 (6 bases). The CDR3 has 16 amino acids. The germline V gene has CDR1 SQVTM and CDR2 ANQGSEA. V was trimmed by 7 bases and J by 4 bases, leaving 22 bases between them. This CDR3 reads CSASRDISPATGELFF. The CDR3 DNA reads TGCAGCGCCTCCCGGGACATTTCCCCGGCCACCGGGGAGCTGTTTTTT.

The chain combines TRBV19 with TRBJ2-7; 8 nucleotides agree with TRBD1. CDR1 is LNHDA and CDR2 is SQIVND in the germline V gene (reference sequence). With V trimmed by 5 bases and J by 2 bases, 5 bases remained unmatched. The CDR3 has 14 amino acids. The CDR3 DNA follows: TGTGCCAGTAGTCCCCGGGACAGGACCTACGAGCAGTACTTC. Amino acids: CASSPRDRTYEQYF.

The chain carries TRBV28 and TRBJ2-3; TRBD2 matches at 13 bases. The CDR3 spans 15 residues. V lost 6 bases, J lost 5 bases, and 5 bases stayed unmatched. The germline CDR1 and CDR2 sequences are MDHEN and SYDVKM. The CDR3 is CASRRTSGREDTQYF. The CDR3 nucleotides read TGTGCCAGCAGAAGGACTAGCGGGAGAGAAGATACGCAGTATTTT.

V gene TRBV6-5 combines with J gene TRBJ1-2; a weak D match, TRBD1 (5 bases). The germline CDR1 and CDR2 sequences are MNHEY and SVGAGI. CDR3 length: 14 amino acids. Trimming removed 6 bases from V and 2 bases from J, with 13 bases in between. The CDR3 DNA is TGTGCCAGCAGAGCCCCGCGACAGAACTATGGCTACACCTTC. Translated: CASRAPRQNYGYTF.

This clone was seen a few times. The chain has TRBV2 and TRBJ1-5; D not resolved. V was pared by 6 bases and J by 4 bases, with 7 bases between. Germline CDR1 and CDR2: SNHLY and FYNNEI. This CDR3 has 12 amino acids. The CDR3 nucleotides read TGTGCCAGCAGGGGGAGAAATCAGCCCCAGCATTTT. This codes for CASRGRNQPQHF.

The chain employs TRBV28 and TRBJ1-2; weak D call: TRBD1 (5 bases). Germline assignment: CDR1 MDHEN and CDR2 SYDVKM. The CDR3 is made up of 15 amino acids. Trimming stripped 8 bases from V and 5 bases from J, with 21 bases between. The CDR3 DNA follows: TGTGCCAGCCCCCCGCCAGGGCCACGCTCTTATGGCTACACCTTC. Translation gives CASPPPGPRSYGYTF.

The J gene is TRBJ2-7, the V gene TRBV28; the match to TRBD2 covers 8 bases. The germline V gene encodes CDR1 MDHEN and CDR2 SYDVKM. J gave up 4 bases and V 2 bases, and 13 bases lay outside the gene matches. The length of the CDR3 is 17 residues. In DNA form, the CDR3 reads TGTGCCAGCAGTTTACCCAGACTTGGCGGGAGGCAGTACGAGCAGTACTTC. It encodes CASSLPRLGGRQYEQYF.

Only a few counts were recorded for this clone. The rearrangement links TRBV14 to TRBJ2-7; TRBD1 agrees at 8 bases. Germline V CDR1 and CDR2: SGHDN, FVKESK. The CDR3 has 13 amino acids. V shed 8 bases, J shed 1 base, and the junction held 4 bases outside the gene matches. CDR3 DNA: TGTGCCAGCGGAAGACAGGGGTCCTACGAGCAGTACTTC. Encoded protein: CASGRQGSYEQYF.

This chain uses TRBV6-1 with TRBJ1-5; TRBD1 matches at 8 bases. With V trimmed by 6 bases and J by 5 bases, 9 bases remained unmatched. The CDR3 loop spans 15 amino acids. Germline V lookup: CDR1 MNHNS, CDR2 SASEGT. CDR3 in amino acids: CASSPQQGEHQPQHF. The CDR3 nucleotides are TGTGCCAGCAGCCCCCAACAGGGGGAACATCAGCCCCAGCATTTT.

This rearrangement joins TRBV19 to TRBJ1-1; unclear D gene. CDR3 length equals 15 residues. The V end was cut by 2 bases, the J end by 6 bases, with 16 bases between. Germline CDR1 and CDR2: LNHDA and SQIVND (reference sequence). The CDR3 protein is CASSITDPKLPEAFF. CDR3 bases: TGTGCCAGTAGTATAACAGACCCGAAATTACCTGAAGCTTTCTTT.

The rearrangement links TRBV28 to TRBJ1-1; 7 nucleotides align to TRBD1. The V gene end was trimmed by 4 bases and the J gene end by 4 bases; junction bases not matched to a gene: 9. Per the germline V gene, CDR1 is MDHEN and CDR2 is SYDVKM. The CDR3 sequence is 15 residues long. The CDR3: CASSSAQGRGTEAFF. The CDR3, as DNA: TGTGCCAGCAGTTCGGCACAGGGGCGGGGCACTGAAGCTTTCTTT.

In this sample, this clone turned up once. This chain connects TRBV4-3 to TRBJ2-7; D call uncertain. Trimming stripped 0 bases from V and 0 bases from J, with 6 bases between. The germline V gene has CDR1 LGHNA and CDR2 YSLEER. This CDR3 is built from 14 residues. The CDR3 here is CASSQDLSSYEQYF. CDR3 coding DNA: TGCGCCAGCAGCCAAGATTTGAGCTCCTACGAGCAGTACTTC.

Points on this clone: An end of the junction differs from the germline gene, which may be a read error. This sequence joins TRBV7-9 and TRBJ2-5, with 7 bases lining up with TRBD2. Per the germline V gene, CDR1 is SEHNR and CDR2 is FQNEAQ (reference sequence). This CDR3 has 12 residues. CDR3 loop: CSREGSGETQYF. CDR3 nucleotides: TGTTCCAGGGAGGGCAGCGGGGAGACCCAGTACTTC.

The chain combines TRBV6-1 with TRBJ2-3; 11 bases agree with TRBD2. The length of the CDR3 is 16 residues. After removal of 1 base from V and 0 bases from J, the junction contained 0 bases not matched to a gene. Germline lookup yields CDR1 MNHNS and CDR2 SASEGT. CDR3 coding DNA: TGTGCCAGCAGTGAAGTAGCGGGAGGGAGCACAGATACGCAGTATTTT. Amino acids: CASSEVAGGSTDTQYF.

The rearrangement joins TRBV7-9 to TRBJ2-1; TRBD1 agrees at 9 bases. The CDR3 loop spans 16 amino acids. Germline CDR1 SEHNR, CDR2 FQNEAQ (reference sequence). The junction had 7 bases not matched to a gene; V was cut back by 1 base and J by 6 bases. CDR3 DNA: TGTGCCAGCAGCTTAGGTGGGGGACAGGGTCGCAATGAGCAGTTCTTC. Translated: CASSLGGGQGRNEQFF.

This clone has just one count. This same CDR3 is encoded by further DNA sequences in the sample. The chain carries TRBV6-5 and TRBJ2-3; D is uncertain. Germline V gives CDR1 MNHEY, CDR2 SVGAGI. Trimming took 6 bases from V and 6 from J, leaving 7 bases between them. The CDR3 extends over 11 amino acids. The chain's CDR3 is CASRTEDTQYF. The CDR3 bases are TGTGCCAGCAGAACCGAGGATACGCAGTATTTT.

J is TRBJ2-1 and V is TRBV7-2, with D uncertain. Trimming removed 5 bases at V and 4 bases at J, with 12 bases between. Germline assignment: CDR1 SGHTA and CDR2 FQGNSA. The CDR3 spans 14 residues. CDR3 in amino acids: CASSPIHGYNEQFF. The CDR3 DNA reads as TGTGCCAGCAGCCCTATTCACGGGTACAATGAGCAGTTCTTC.

This chain uses TRBV11-2 with TRBJ2-7, with D tentatively TRBD2 (5 bases). Germline assignment: CDR1 SGHAT and CDR2 FQNNGV. This CDR3 contains 13 residues. The V gene lost 3 bases and the J gene lost 6 bases, with 12 bases spanning the gap. CDR3 in amino acids: CASSFPLGSEQYF. In DNA, the CDR3 is TGTGCCAGCAGCTTTCCACTAGGCTCCGAGCAGTACTTC.

The chain joins TRBV21-1 to TRBJ2-5; the table's D gene call, TRBD1, was not cross checked with the DNA. TRBV21-1 is a documented pseudogene. The CDR3 covers 14 residues. The CDR3, as DNA: TGTGCCAGCAGCACCTACCGGGACACAGAGACCCAGTACTTC. The encoded protein is CASSTYRDTETQYF.